This is a list of T cell receptor beta chains from one sample in a study of blood T cell repertoires in COVID-19. Assay used: immunoSEQ multiplex PCR; TCRdb lists only in-frame clones, some missing. The table includes under 100,000 clones, roughly 78% detected once. Sequencing was done on a sample of peripheral blood. The source of these receptors is a man in his 60s with COVID-19, enrolled during active disease. Both conserved end residues are part of each CDR3. Each record gives: D gene, clone size, CDR3 length, V gene, J gene, CDR3 DNA, CDR3 protein. D genes are given only for firm matches. Size is stated for part of the rows, as once, few or many counts, or as a class when the clone is expanded.

TRBD1	once	16	TRBV6-5	TRBJ2-7	TGTGCCAGCAGTTACTTCGTCCAGGGGGAATCCTACGAGCAGTACTTC	CASSYFVQGESYEQYF
TRBD2	few	16	TRBV4-1	TRBJ2-3	TGCGCCAGCAGCCAATGGCTAGCGGGCCTCGGGGATACGCAGTATTTT	CASSQWLAGLGDTQYF
-	-	13	TRBV9	TRBJ1-1	TGTGCCAGCAGCCTAAGCGGATACACTGAAGCTTTCTTT	CASSLSGYTEAFF
-	once	14	TRBV11-2	TRBJ1-2	TGTGCCAGCAGCTTAGGTGCGCGGCTTTATGGCTACACCTTC	CASSLGARLYGYTF
TRBD1	-	15	TRBV7-6	TRBJ2-7	TGTGCCAGCAGCCCGAGGACAGGAGACTCCTACGAGCAGTACTTC	CASSPRTGDSYEQYF
-	once	11	TRBV6-5	TRBJ2-5	TGTGCCATCCGGCGGAGGGAGACCCAGTACTTC	CAIRRRETQYF
-	-	12	TRBV29-1	TRBJ1-2	TGCAGCGTTGAAAACACGAACTATGGCTACACCTTC	CSVENTNYGYTF
TRBD1	-	15	TRBV2	TRBJ2-2	TGTGCCAGCATGACAGGGTTGAGGAACACCGGGGAGCTGTTTTTT	CASMTGLRNTGELFF
TRBD2	-	19	TRBV5-1	TRBJ2-2	TGCGCCAGCAGCTGGCAAGGGACTAGCGGGAGAGACGTAACCGGGGAGCTGTTTTTT	CASSWQGTSGRDVTGELFF
TRBD1	-	14	TRBV7-9	TRBJ1-1	TGTGCCAGCAGAGAGGGACAGACGAACACTGAAGCTTTCTTT	CASREGQTNTEAFF